This record concerns one T cell receptor beta chain sequence. As for treatment: some 20 received Ad26.COV2.S at low or high dose, single or two shots; five or six received placebo; per-sample allocation not given. After the first vaccine or placebo injection, samples were drawn on day 63. This sample was taken from a study of Ad26.COV2.S vaccination and SARS-CoV-2 variants. The CDR3 covers 13 residues. Germline CDR1 reads MNHEY; CDR2 reads SVGAGI. V gave up 2 bases and J gave up 4 bases, with 6 bases separating them. Profiled with immunoSEQ multiplex PCR; TCRdb holds only in-frame clones, not every one. The data contain over 400,000 clones, around 93% of them singletons.

This sequence was found in a person between 18 and 60 years old who received the Ad26.COV2.S COVID-19 vaccine or a placebo. The sample was peripheral blood, taken in a trial of Ad26.COV2.S vaccine versus placebo. The V call is TRBV6-5, the J call TRBJ2-1, with a weak D call TRBD1 (5 bases). CDR3 region: CASSYAGYNEQFF. The CDR3 DNA reads TGTGCCAGCAGTTACGCAGGGTACAATGAGCAGTTCTTC.